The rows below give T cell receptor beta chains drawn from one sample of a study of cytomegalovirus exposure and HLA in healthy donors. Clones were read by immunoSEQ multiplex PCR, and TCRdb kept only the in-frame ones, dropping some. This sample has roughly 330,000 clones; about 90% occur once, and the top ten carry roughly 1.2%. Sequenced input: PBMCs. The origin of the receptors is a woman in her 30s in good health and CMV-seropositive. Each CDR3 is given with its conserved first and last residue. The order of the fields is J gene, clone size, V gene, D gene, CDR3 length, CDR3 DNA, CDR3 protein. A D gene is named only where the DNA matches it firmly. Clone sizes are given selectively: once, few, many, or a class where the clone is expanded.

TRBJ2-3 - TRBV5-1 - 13 TGCGCCAGCAGCTTGGTCGGCACAGATACGCAGTATTTT CASSLVGTDTQYF
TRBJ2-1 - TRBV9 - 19 TGTGCCAGCAGCGTAGCTCGAGGTTTTGGACAGCATTTATACAATGAGCAGTTCTTC CASSVARGFGQHLYNEQFF
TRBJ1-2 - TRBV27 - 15 TGTGCCAGCAGTTTGAGTGCGACGCGTGGGAGTGGCTACACCTTC CASSLSATRGSGYTF
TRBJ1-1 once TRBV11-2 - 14 TGTGCCAGCAGCTTGCCGGGGGTGAACACTGAAGCTTTCTTT CASSLPGVNTEAFF
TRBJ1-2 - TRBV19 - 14 TGTGCCAGTAGTATCCGTTCCCTTAACTATGGCTACACCTTC CASSIRSLNYGYTF
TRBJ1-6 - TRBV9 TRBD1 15 TGTGCCAGCAGCGTAGAGGGACAGGGCTATTCACCCCTCCACTTT CASSVEGQGYSPLHF
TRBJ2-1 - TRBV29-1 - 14 TGCAGCGTTGTTGGTGGTACTTCCTACAATGAGCAGTTCTTC CSVVGGTSYNEQFF
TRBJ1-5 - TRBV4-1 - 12 TGCGCCAGCAGCCATGTGGGGCAGCCCCAGCATTTT CASSHVGQPQHF
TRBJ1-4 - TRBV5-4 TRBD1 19 TGTGCCAGCAGCTCGGGTGGGGGACAGGGGGCGATGACGTCTGGAAAACTGTTTTTT CASSSGGGQGAMTSGKLFF
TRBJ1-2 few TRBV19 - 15 TGTGCCAGTAGTGCCTCGTGGGCCGCCGGGGAGGGCTACACCTTC CASSASWAAGEGYTF
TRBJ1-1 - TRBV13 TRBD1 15 TGTGCCAGCAGCCCCCGGGACAGGGGGCAAACTGAAGCTTTCTTT CASSPRDRGQTEAFF
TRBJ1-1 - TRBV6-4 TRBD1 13 TGTGCCAGCCGGGACAGCCTGAACACTGAAGCTTTCTTT CASRDSLNTEAFF
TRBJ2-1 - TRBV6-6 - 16 TGTGCCAGCAGTTACCCCTCAGCGCTACAGTACAATGAGCAGTTCTTC CASSYPSALQYNEQFF
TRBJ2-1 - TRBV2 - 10 TGTGCCAGCTTCAATGGTGAGCAGTTCTTC CASFNGEQFF
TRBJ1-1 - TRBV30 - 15 TGTGCCAGGACCAGGACGGAAGTGGTGAACACTGAAGCTTTCTTT CARTRTEVVNTEAFF
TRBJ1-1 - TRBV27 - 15 TGTGCCAGCAGTTTAGGTCGGGGAACTAACACTGAAGCTTTCTTT CASSLGRGTNTEAFF
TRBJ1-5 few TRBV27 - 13 TGTGCCAGCAGTCCTCAGATCTCTGGGGCCCAGCATTTT CASSPQISGAQHF
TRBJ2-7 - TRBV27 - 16 TGTGCCAGCAGTCTTGTCGCCCTAGGGGCCACCTACGAGCAGTACTTC CASSLVALGATYEQYF
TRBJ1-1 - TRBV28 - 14 TGTGCCAGCAGCATCCGGGCAATGAACACTGAAGCTTTCTTT CASSIRAMNTEAFF
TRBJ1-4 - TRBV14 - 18 TGTGCCAGCAGCCAAGCTGTACCCTGGCAGGGACATAATGAAAAACTGTTTTTT CASSQAVPWQGHNEKLFF
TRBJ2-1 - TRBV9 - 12 TGTGCCAGCAGCGTTGGCCTTAATGAGCAGTTCTTC CASSVGLNEQFF
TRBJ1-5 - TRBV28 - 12 TGTGCCAGCAGCGCAGCCCCTCAGCCCCAGCATTTT CASSAAPQPQHF
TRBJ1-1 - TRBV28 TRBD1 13 TGTGCCAGCAAGCAGGGGGCGAGGACTGAAGCTTTCTTT CASKQGARTEAFF
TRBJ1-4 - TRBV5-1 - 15 TGCGCCAGCAGCCCGACAGGTATTCGGAATGAAAAACTGTTTTTT CASSPTGIRNEKLFF
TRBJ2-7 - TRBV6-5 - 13 TGTGCCAGCAGTGACAGGCAGTTCTACGAGCAGTACTTC CASSDRQFYEQYF
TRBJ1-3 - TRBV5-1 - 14 TGCGCCAGCAGCTTGGCAGATTCTGGAAACACCATATATTTT CASSLADSGNTIYF
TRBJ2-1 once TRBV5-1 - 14 TGCGCCAGCAGCTTTAACGGGATCTACAATGAGCAGTTCTTC CASSFNGIYNEQFF
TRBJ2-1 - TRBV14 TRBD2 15 TGTGCCAGCAGCTACTCTAGCGGGGGGGCCAATGAGCAGTTCTTC CASSYSSGGANEQFF
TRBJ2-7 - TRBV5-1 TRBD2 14 TGCGCCAGCAGCTGGGGGACTAGCGACTACGAGCAGTACTTC CASSWGTSDYEQYF
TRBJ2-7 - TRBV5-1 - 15 TGCGCCAGCAGCTTGGTAGCAGGTGAGACCTACGAGCAGTACTTC CASSLVAGETYEQYF
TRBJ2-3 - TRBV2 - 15 TGTGCCAGCACCTCTGTGGGGGGGCTTATAGATACGCAGTATTTT CASTSVGGLIDTQYF
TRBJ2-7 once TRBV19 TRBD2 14 TGTGCCAGTAGTCTAATAGCGGGAGCCTACGAGCAGTACTTC CASSLIAGAYEQYF
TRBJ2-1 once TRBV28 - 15 TGTGCCAGCAGTTTATGGGCGGTTAAGCACAATGAGCAGTTCTTC CASSLWAVKHNEQFF
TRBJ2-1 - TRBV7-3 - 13 TGTGCCAGCAGCTTTAATCCGGGCAATGAGCAGTTCTTC CASSFNPGNEQFF
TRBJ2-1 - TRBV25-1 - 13 TGTGCCAGCAGTCCGACGGTTTACAATGAGCAGTTCTTC CASSPTVYNEQFF
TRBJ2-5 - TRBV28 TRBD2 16 TGTGCCAGCAGTCTCCGACTAGCGGGCGGGCAAGAGACCCAGTACTTC CASSLRLAGGQETQYF
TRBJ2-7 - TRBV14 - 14 TGTGCCAGCAGCCAACTGGACGAATGGAGGGAGCAGTACTTC CASSQLDEWREQYF
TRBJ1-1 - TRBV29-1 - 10 TGCAGCGTGGCGGTCACTGAAGCTTTCTTT CSVAVTEAFF
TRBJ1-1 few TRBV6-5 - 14 TGTGCCAGCAGTTATGGGCCCATGAACACTGAAGCTTTCTTT CASSYGPMNTEAFF
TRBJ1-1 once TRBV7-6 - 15 TGTGCCAGCAGCGATCGACATCGGGGGAGCACTGAAGCTTTCTTT CASSDRHRGSTEAFF
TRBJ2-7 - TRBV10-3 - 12 TGTGCCATCAGCTTTACAGACTACGAGCAGTACTTC CAISFTDYEQYF
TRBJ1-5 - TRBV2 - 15 TGTGCCAGCACCCAAGGCGGGGGGCAGGGTCAGCCCCAGCATTTT CASTQGGGQGQPQHF
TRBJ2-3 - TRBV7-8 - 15 TGTGCCAGCAGCTTAGAAACCAGGGGTGGAGATACGCAGTATTTT CASSLETRGGDTQYF
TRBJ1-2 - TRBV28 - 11 TGTGCCAGCAGTTTGGTTAGTGGCTACACCTTC CASSLVSGYTF
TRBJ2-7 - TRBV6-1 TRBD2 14 TGTGCCAGCACTGCGACTAGCGGGGCCTACGAGCAGTACTTC CASTATSGAYEQYF
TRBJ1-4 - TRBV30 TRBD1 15 TGTGCCTGGAGTGAGGGGACAGGGGTTAATGAAAAACTGTTTTTT CAWSEGTGVNEKLFF
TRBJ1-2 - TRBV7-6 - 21 TGTGCCAGCAGCTTACATCGGCCCAAGCAGAATCCCAACCTAAATTTCTATGGCTACACCTTC CASSLHRPKQNPNLNFYGYTF
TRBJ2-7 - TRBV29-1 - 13 TGCAGCGTTGAAGACGATGGGGGTTACGAGCAGTACTTC CSVEDDGGYEQYF
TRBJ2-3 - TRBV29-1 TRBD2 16 TGCAGCGTTAGAGGGACTAGCGGGGGGCGCACAGATACGCAGTATTTT CSVRGTSGGRTDTQYF
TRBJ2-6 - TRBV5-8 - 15 TGTGCCAGCAGCTTGGTTATCTCTGGGGCCAACGTCCTGACTTTC CASSLVISGANVLTF
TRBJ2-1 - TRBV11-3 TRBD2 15 TGTGCCAGCAGCTTATCAGCGGGGGGGATAAATGAGCAGTTCTTC CASSLSAGGINEQFF
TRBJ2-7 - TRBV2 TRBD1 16 TGTGCCAGCAGTGAACAGGGGGCAGGTTGGTCCTACGAGCAGTACTTC CASSEQGAGWSYEQYF
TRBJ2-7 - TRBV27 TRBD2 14 TGTGCCAGCAGTTTATCGGGACTACCATACGAGCAGTACTTC CASSLSGLPYEQYF
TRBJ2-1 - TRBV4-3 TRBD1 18 TGCGCCAGCAGCCAAGATTTCGGGGGACAGGGCAACTACAATGAGCAGTTCTTC CASSQDFGGQGNYNEQFF
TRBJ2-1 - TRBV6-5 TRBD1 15 TGTGCCAGCAGTAGGGGACAGCTGAGGGGCAATGAGCAGTTCTTC CASSRGQLRGNEQFF
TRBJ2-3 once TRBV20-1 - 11 TGCAGTGCCGACCAGGCAGATACGCAGTATTTT CSADQADTQYF
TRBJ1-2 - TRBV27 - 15 TGTGCCAGCAGTCTAGCGAGGGGGTCTAACTATGGCTACACCTTC CASSLARGSNYGYTF
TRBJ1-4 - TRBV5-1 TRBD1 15 TGCGCCAGCAGCTTGGGACAGGGAATTAATGAAAAACTGTTTTTT CASSLGQGINEKLFF
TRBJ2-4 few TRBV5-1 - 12 TGCGCCAGCAGAGACTCCGGTAACATTCAGTACTTC CASRDSGNIQYF